The 31 T cell receptor beta chains below were found in one sample sequenced in a study of T-cell reconstitution after alpha-beta-depleted transplantation in children. A library of TCRbeta sequences, prepared with unique molecular identifiers, was generated. From the PCR reads, TCRdb called clonotypes with MiXCR, one entry per CDR3 protein. The sample has over 200,000 distinct CDR3 sequences, 7% to 9% seen once. The sample in question was PBMCs, mostly from graft donor cells, obtained 360 days after TCRalphabeta/CD19-depleted stem cell transplant. The receptors stem from a male patient between 2 and 10 years old who had a stem cell transplant for acute myeloid leukemia, so the T cells may come from the graft donor.

This clonotype was recorded many times. The rearrangement links TRBV5-6 to TRBJ2-7; D is unclear. The V gene's germline CDR1 is SGHDT and CDR2 YYEEEE. This CDR3 region has 11 residues. Trimming removed 4 bases from V and 4 bases from J, with 6 bases in between. The CDR3 sequence is CASSANYEQYV. CDR3 sequence (DNA): TGTGCCAGCAGCGCGAATTACGAGCAGTACGTC.

This clonotype appeared a few times. The V call is TRBV28, the J call TRBJ1-4; tentative D call: TRBD1 (6 bases). The CDR3 covers 14 residues. Germline assignment: CDR1 MDHEN and CDR2 SYDVKM. Deletions cut 6 bases from V and 10 bases from J, with 18 bases between. CDR3 in amino acids: CASRRSGGLGKLFF. The CDR3 DNA sequence: TGTGCCAGCAGAAGAAGTGGGGGGCTTGGAAAACTGTTTTTT.

On this clonotype: A read error may account for a junction end that differs from germline. The chain's CDR3 is CASRLGHSLRLTGELFF. CDR3 DNA: TGCGCCAGCAGATTGGGCCATTCCCTGCGTCTTACCGGGGAGCTGTTTTTT. The chain employs TRBV5-1 and TRBJ2-2; no clear D gene. The CDR3 has 17 residues. Germline V gene lookup returns CDR1 SGHRS and CDR2 YFSETQ.

This clonotype was seen many times. The V and J genes are TRBV29-1 and TRBJ2-5; 7 bases are a match to TRBD1. J gave up 4 bases and V 7 bases, and 6 bases lay outside the gene matches. CDR1 SQVTM and CDR2 ANQGSEA come from the germline V gene. CDR3 length: 12 amino acids. Here the CDR3 reads CSGLTGVETQYF. The DNA for the CDR3 is TGCAGCGGCCTAACAGGGGTAGAGACCCAGTACTTC.

This clonotype was observed a few times. The CDR3 DNA follows: TGTGCCAGCAGTTACTCCCCGGGACAGCCTTGGACCCAGTACTTC. Translating it yields CASSYSPGQPWTQYF. The chain recombines TRBV6-5 with TRBJ2-5; TRBD1 matches at 7 bases. The junction had 8 bases not matched to a gene; V was cut back by 0 bases and J by 7 bases. The CDR3 runs to 15 residues. CDR1 is MNHEY and CDR2 is SVGAGI in the germline V gene.

This clonotype has a handful of counts. V is TRBV5-8 and J is TRBJ2-5, with a weak D call TRBD2 (6 bases). CDR3 length: 15 amino acids. Germline CDR1 is SGHTS and CDR2 is YDEGEE. The V end lost 1 base, the J end lost 2 bases, and 12 bases lay between the germline ends. In DNA, the CDR3 is TGTGCCAGCAGCTTGAGGCCTAGCGTACAAGAGACCCAGTACTTC. Residues: CASSLRPSVQETQYF.

This clonotype turned up a few times. The rearrangement uses TRBV20-1 and TRBJ2-3; D perhaps matches TRBD2 (6 bases). Germline V gives CDR1 DFQATT, CDR2 SNEGSKA (reference sequence). CDR3 length: 14 residues. Trimming stripped 1 base from V and 1 base from J, with 9 bases between. The CDR3 DNA sequence: TGCAGTGCTAGAGGCGGGATTGGCACAGATACGCAGTATTTT. This gives the protein CSARGGIGTDTQYF.

This clonotype was found a few times. The genes are TRBV2 and TRBJ2-1; D perhaps matches TRBD1 (6 bases). Germline CDR1 and CDR2: SNHLY and FYNNEI. The CDR3 covers 16 residues. V was clipped by 3 bases and J by 2 bases, with 14 bases between them. CDR3 loop: CASSDFRGSTYNEQFF. The CDR3 nucleotides read TGTGCCAGCAGTGATTTTAGGGGGTCCACCTACAATGAGCAGTTCTTC. Full variable domain (missing parts from reference TRBV2 and TRBJ2-1): EPEVTQTPSHQVTQMGQEVILRCVPISNHLYFYWYRQILGQKVEFLVSFYNNEISEKSEIFDDQFSVERPDGSNFTLKIRSTKLEDSAMYFCASSDFRGSTYNEQFFGPGTRLTVL.

The sample holds many counts of this clonotype. CDR3 sequence: CASSLVGGYQPQHF. The CDR3 DNA follows: TGTGCCAGCAGCTTAGTTGGGGGGTATCAGCCCCAGCATTTT. The chain has TRBV11-2 and TRBJ1-5; weak D call: TRBD1 (5 bases). The germline V gene encodes CDR1 SGHAT and CDR2 FQNNGV. This CDR3 has 14 amino acids. V was cut by 1 base and J by 5 bases, with 9 bases left in between. The full variable domain, rest sourced from reference TRBV11-2 and TRBJ1-5, is EAGVAQSPRYKIIEKRQSVAFWCNPISGHATLYWYQQILGQGPKLLIQFQNNGVVDDSQLPKDRFSAERLKGVDSTLKIQPAKLEDSAVYLCASSLVGGYQPQHFGDGTRLSIL.

This clonotype occurred a few times. The rearrangement joins TRBV7-3 to TRBJ2-3, with D tentatively TRBD2 (6 bases). CDR3 length equals 13 residues. V lost 5 bases and J lost 7, with 13 bases in between. Per the germline V gene, CDR1 is SGHTA and CDR2 is FQGTGA. In nucleotides, the CDR3 is TGTGCCAGCAGCCCGTCACGCGGGAATACGCAGTATTTT. Protein product: CASSPSRGNTQYF.

This clonotype was counted only a few times. CDR3 protein: CSVAKTSYEQYF. In DNA form, the CDR3 reads TGCAGCGTGGCCAAGACATCCTACGAGCAGTACTTC. The chain joins TRBV29-1 to TRBJ2-7; D remains unclear. CDR1 SQVTM and CDR2 ANQGSEA come from the germline V gene. CDR3 length equals 12 residues. V was trimmed by 6 bases and J by 1 base, leaving 10 bases between them.

The table lists this clonotype with many counts. This rearrangement joins TRBV12-3 or TRBV12-4 to TRBJ2-1; D call uncertain. V lost 6 bases to trimming and J lost 5 bases, with 14 bases between them. The CDR3 spans 14 residues. The CDR3 DNA reads TGTGCCAGCAGGCTTTTCGGACCCCACAATGAGCAGTTCTTC. Encoded protein: CASRLFGPHNEQFF.

V usage is TRBV20-1 and J usage is TRBJ2-1, with TRBD2 identical over 7 bases. CDR3 length equals 13 residues. The germline gives CDR1 DFQATT, CDR2 SNEGSKA (reference sequence). V dropped 2 bases and J dropped 6; count of bases not matched to a gene: 4. CDR3 sequence: CSARWGGGNEQFF. In DNA form, the CDR3 reads TGCAGTGCTAGATGGGGGGGGGGCAATGAGCAGTTCTTC.

This chain uses TRBV6-1 with TRBJ2-3, with TRBD2 identical over 11 bases. Germline lookup yields CDR1 MNHNS and CDR2 SASEGT. Losses at the gene ends were 5 bases for V and 4 bases for J; bases not matched to a gene: 5. The CDR3 extends over 15 amino acids. The CDR3 DNA is TGTGCCAGCAGTAATAGCGGGGGGGCCTCAGATACGCAGTATTTT. Its translation is CASSNSGGASDTQYF.

This clonotype has ten or more counts. This chain connects TRBV5-1 to TRBJ1-2; D call uncertain. The V gene's germline CDR1 is SGHRS and CDR2 YFSETQ. The CDR3 sequence is 13 residues long. Trimming took 1 base from V and 2 from J, leaving 6 bases between them. The CDR3 sequence: CASSLSGNYGYTF. The CDR3 DNA reads as TGCGCCAGCAGCTTGTCAGGAAACTATGGCTACACCTTC.

In this sample, this clonotype turned up many times. The chain is built from TRBV28 and TRBJ1-6, with D possibly matching TRBD1 (5 bases). Trimming took off 0 bases at V and 5 bases at J, with 8 bases between the two ends. CDR1 MDHEN and CDR2 SYDVKM come from the germline V gene. The CDR3 runs to 15 residues. CDR3 in amino acids: CASSLWGRDNSPLHF. Here the CDR3 DNA reads TGTGCCAGCAGTTTATGGGGACGGGATAATTCACCCCTCCACTTT.

In its sample, this clonotype was seen a few times. The chain employs TRBV5-1 and TRBJ2-1, with D perhaps TRBD2 (5 bases). Germline V lookup: CDR1 SGHRS, CDR2 YFSETQ. The CDR3 totals 14 residues. V lost 0 bases and J lost 8, with 12 bases in between. The CDR3 is CASSLGNTRYEQFF. The CDR3 nucleotides are TGCGCCAGCAGCTTGGGAAATACTAGGTATGAGCAGTTCTTC.

This sequence joins TRBV10-3 and TRBJ2-2; a weak D match, TRBD1 (6 bases). Germline CDR1 is ENHRY and CDR2 is SYGVKD. Deletions cut 2 bases from V and 7 bases from J, with 14 bases between. CDR3 length equals 15 residues. The CDR3 loop is CAISETGQFHGELFF. In nucleotides, the CDR3 is TGTGCCATCAGTGAGACGGGACAATTTCACGGGGAGCTGTTTTTT.

This sequence joins TRBV25-1 and TRBJ1-2; tentative D call: TRBD1 (6 bases). The CDR3 extends over 15 amino acids. CDR1 is MGHDK and CDR2 is SYGVNS in the germline V gene. Trimming removed 3 bases at V and 4 bases at J, with 15 bases between. The CDR3 nucleotides are TGTGCCAGCAGTGATTACGCGGGACACAGCTATGGCTACACCTTC. Amino acid sequence: CASSDYAGHSYGYTF.

This clonotype was detected ten times or more. V and J are TRBV12-3 or TRBV12-4 and TRBJ2-2; D is possibly TRBD1 or TRBD2 (5 bases each). This CDR3 spans 15 amino acids. V was shortened by 6 bases and J by 4 bases, with 15 bases between the two germline ends. CDR3 sequence reads: CASSPRGVRTGELFF. The CDR3 DNA sequence: TGTGCCAGCAGCCCTAGGGGAGTTCGCACCGGGGAGCTGTTTTTT.

This clonotype was counted many times. V is TRBV4-3 and J is TRBJ2-2; tentative D call: TRBD1 (6 bases). The CDR3 runs 15 residues. CDR1 LGHNA and CDR2 YSLEER come from the germline V gene. Trimming took 3 bases from V and 7 from J, leaving 15 bases between them. CDR3: CASSHPEQGLGELFF. The DNA of the CDR3 is TGCGCCAGCAGCCACCCGGAACAGGGCCTCGGGGAGCTGTTTTTT.

There are many counts of this clonotype. The genes are TRBV20-1 and TRBJ2-1, with TRBD1 matching over 8 bases. Per the germline V gene, CDR1 is DFQATT and CDR2 is SNEGSKA (reference sequence). J lost 5 bases, V lost 6 bases, and 12 bases had no gene match. The CDR3 spans 15 residues. The CDR3 is CSAPLFSRGHNEQFF. Written as DNA, the CDR3 is TGCAGTGCACCACTATTCTCCAGGGGGCACAATGAGCAGTTCTTC.

In this sample, this clonotype turned up many times. This chain connects TRBV29-1 to TRBJ2-5; unclear D gene. Germline V gene lookup returns CDR1 SQVTM and CDR2 ANQGSEA. The ends were cut back, 7 bases at V and 5 bases at J, with 14 bases in the middle. The CDR3 is 12 residues long. CDR3 DNA sequence: TGCAGCGCGGTCCCATCAGGCGAGACCCAGTACTTC. It encodes CSAVPSGETQYF.

In regard to this clonotype: This clone may be a read error of a much larger clone one base away. This is likely a read error, given that the CDR3 carries no conserved phenylalanine or tryptophan at its end. The chain has TRBV3-1 and TRBJ2-7; TRBD2 might be the D (5 bases). Trimming cost V 4 bases and J 6 bases, with 13 bases left between them. CDR3 size: 13 residues. Germline loops: CDR1 LGHDT, CDR2 YNNKEL (reference sequence). Here the CDR3 DNA reads TGTGCCAGCAGCCCCATAAAGGGAGCCGAGCAGTACGAC. This gives the protein CASSPIKGAEQYD.

This clonotype showed up just a few times. This CDR3 reads CASSPDRTRKRETQYF. CDR3 nucleotide sequence: TGTGCCAGCAGCCCAGACAGGACGAGGAAGCGGGAGACCCAGTACTTC. The rearrangement links TRBV7-8 to TRBJ2-5; TRBD1 might be the D (6 bases). Per germline, CDR1 SGHVS and CDR2 FQNEAQ. This CDR3 is 16 amino acids long. The V end was cut by 5 bases, the J end by 5 bases, with 21 bases between.

The chain recombines TRBV12-3 or TRBV12-4 with TRBJ2-1, with a tentative D call TRBD1 (5 bases). The V end lost 6 bases, the J end lost 10 bases, and 16 bases lay between the germline ends. This CDR3 is built from 13 residues. CDR3 DNA sequence: TGTGCCAGCAGATCCGACCTGGGGCTCGAGCAGTTCTTC. This translates into CASRSDLGLEQFF.

The genes are TRBV6-2 or TRBV6-3 and TRBJ2-5, with 12 nucleotides matching TRBD2. Germline CDR1 and CDR2: MNHEY and SVGEGT. V dropped 4 bases and J dropped 4; count of bases not matched to a gene: 7. CDR3 size: 16 residues. This CDR3 reads CASSSTTSGSTETQYF. The DNA of the CDR3 is TGTGCCAGCAGTTCCACGACTAGCGGGAGTACAGAGACCCAGTACTTC.

This clonotype showed up just a few times. The chain is built from TRBV7-9 and TRBJ1-2, with a possible D match to TRBD1 (5 bases). CDR3 length: 15 residues. Germline loops: CDR1 SEHNR, CDR2 FQNEAQ (reference sequence). The V end was cut by 2 bases, the J end by 0 bases, with 10 bases between. CDR3 nucleotides: TGTGCCAGCAGCTTACAACAGGAGGCTAACTATGGCTACACCTTC. As protein: CASSLQQEANYGYTF.

This clonotype was found many times. The CDR3 DNA follows: TGTGCCAGCAGTTCTCCATCGACGACTAGCGGGGGTTACAATGAGCAGTTCTTC. This gives the protein CASSSPSTTSGGYNEQFF. The chain recombines TRBV12-3 or TRBV12-4 with TRBJ2-1; 12 positions agree with TRBD2. With 4 bases clipped from V and 4 bases from J, the junction kept 11 bases outside the gene matches. CDR3 length: 18 amino acids.

The chain uses TRBV20-1 and TRBJ1-3; TRBD1 matches at 10 bases. The germline V gene encodes CDR1 DFQATT and CDR2 SNEGSKA (reference sequence). The trim removed 6 bases at V and 3 bases at J, leaving 8 bases unmatched. This CDR3 contains 15 residues. CDR3 bases: TGCAGTGCCAGACAGGGGGCTTCGGGTGGAAACACCATATATTTT. This codes for CSARQGASGGNTIYF.

In its sample, this clonotype was seen many times. V is TRBV12-3 or TRBV12-4 and J is TRBJ2-1; D is unresolved. The V end lost 8 bases, the J end lost 9 bases, and 14 bases lay between the germline ends. This CDR3 contains 12 residues. Written as DNA, the CDR3 is TGTGCCAGCGTCTCATGGCTCTTTGAGCAGTTCTTC. This encodes CASVSWLFEQFF.